The 6 T cell receptor beta chains listed next were all sequenced from one sample in a study of response to subunit inactivated influenza vaccine. MiXCR, run by TCRdb on the RT-PCR reads, gives a single entry per CDR3 protein. This table holds about 570,000 distinct CDR3 sequences, approximately 10% found once. These data were also reused for a study on T cells expressing NK-cell markers. This second study notes: Libraries used 5'RACE template switching adding universal primer site and UMIs.

The material sequenced was PBMCs from blood, taken on the day of vaccination. The receptors were gathered from a man aged 50 or older who received an inactivated influenza vaccine.

This clonotype turned up a few times. The CDR3 protein is CASSYGSTLNEKLFF. CDR3 DNA: TGTGCCAGCAGTTACGGGTCTACCTTAAATGAAAAACTGTTTTTT. The chain combines TRBV6-5 with TRBJ1-4, with D hard to call. The CDR3 has 15 amino acids. Germline CDR1 reads MNHEY; CDR2 reads SVGAGI. Trimming left V 2 bases short and J 5 bases short, with 12 bases between.

This clonotype was detected a few times. The CDR3 sequence is CSVVRTGAGYTF. The CDR3 region has the DNA TGCAGCGTTGTTAGGACAGGAGCGGGCTACACCTTC. J is TRBJ1-2 and V is TRBV29-1, with 7 bases aligning to TRBD1. CDR3 length: 12 amino acids. Trimming removed 4 bases from V and 8 bases from J; junction bases left unmatched: 7. Germline values: CDR1 SQVTM, CDR2 ANQGSEA.

This chain joins TRBV20-1 and TRBJ2-7, with 8 bases matching TRBD1. There are 14 residues in the CDR3. V was clipped by 2 bases and J by 1 base; unmatched bases: 4. The germline V gene has CDR1 DFQATT and CDR2 SNEGSKA (reference sequence). The CDR3 spells CSARYRTGSYEQYF. The DNA of the CDR3 is TGCAGTGCTAGATATAGGACAGGGTCCTACGAGCAGTACTTC.

The sample holds a few counts of this clonotype. The chain carries TRBV20-1 and TRBJ2-1; 10 bases match TRBD2. The CDR3 spans 16 residues. Per the germline V gene, CDR1 is DFQATT and CDR2 is SNEGSKA (reference sequence). V was pared by 3 bases and J by 7 bases, with 12 bases of the junction left unmatched. The CDR3 bases are TGCAGTGCTAGGGCCCAGCGGGAGGGTAGGACGAATGAGCAGTTCTTC. As protein: CSARAQREGRTNEQFF.

This clonotype occurred a few times. This sequence joins TRBV27 and TRBJ1-2; the match to TRBD1 covers 8 bases. Germline V gene data show CDR1 as MNHEY and CDR2 as SMNVEV (reference sequence). The J segment lost 5 bases and the V segment lost 3 bases, leaving 2 bases of the junction unmatched. The CDR3 is 13 residues long. CDR3 residues: CASSFDRGYGYTF. CDR3 sequence (DNA): TGTGCCAGCAGTTTTGACAGGGGTTATGGCTACACCTTC.

The gene calls are TRBV12-3 or TRBV12-4 and TRBJ2-1; 11 positions agree with TRBD1. V shed 2 bases, J shed 7 bases, and the junction held 10 bases outside the gene matches. The CDR3 has 17 residues. CDR3 amino acids: CASSLPKSGTGGNEQFF. Written as DNA, the CDR3 is TGTGCCAGCAGTTTACCAAAAAGTGGGACAGGGGGTAATGAGCAGTTCTTC.